This TCR beta chain was identified during a study of PD-1 blockade in classical Hodgkin lymphoma (TCRdb year 2020). Regarding the complete study: Nivolumab dosing was 3 mg/kg intravenously every 2 weeks, continuing until either disease progression or unacceptable toxicity. A peripheral blood immune signature of response to PD-1 blockade in classical Hodgkin lymphoma was defined using TCR beta sequencing and CyTOF.

This specimen's time point label, interpreted: cycle 2 day 1 (C2D1) of nivolumab. Relapse after autologous stem cell transplantation had occurred in all trial patients, and cohorts A, B and C were distinguished by prior brentuximab vedotin exposure. The trial cohort included 50 or so patients with relapsed/refractory classical Hodgkin lymphoma, and each patient had a best overall response of complete response, partial response or progressive disease. Single-agent nivolumab was administered to trial patients in the multi-cohort phase II CheckMate 205 trial. An independent review committee assessed best overall response using the 2007 International Working Group response criteria. PBMCs from the trial were collected at three points: immediately before nivolumab initiation (C1D1), and during therapy at cycle 2 day 1 and cycle 4 day 1. After peripheral blood was drawn into 8 mL Vacutainer Cell Preparation Tubes, PBMCs were isolated by centrifugation and then cryopreserved.

V was cut back by 3 bases and J by 3 bases, leaving a gap of 12 bases between them. Counted from cysteine to phenylalanine, this CDR3 has 15 amino acids. The retained sequence is limited to the CDR3, 45 bases, with the frame set at the first base. Reading the germline V gene gives CDR1 MDHEN and CDR2 SYDVKM. Worth noting for this clone: Its specific antigen is unknown. No quality values exist for individual bases; no much larger clone is one base distant.

The Qiagen DNeasy kit was used to extract genomic DNA from unsorted PBMCs and from the negatively selected CD4+ and CD8+ fractions. Using primers that anneal to V and J segments, immunoSEQ multiplex PCR amplified the TCR beta CDR3 regions. A synthetic immune receptor repertoire was used to minimize amplification bias, and any remaining bias was removed computationally after sequencing. On the authors' methods: Repertoire diversity was quantified as the Shannon entropy index using custom Python scripts. The unsorted, CD4+ and CD8+ repertoires were each analyzed separately, with the exception of combined analyses, where CD4+ and CD8+ sequences were merged in silico. Clonal expansion was defined as a frequency increase of at least 2-fold after treatment compared with C1D1, and clones undetected at baseline were assigned a pseudocount of 0.5. Clones with 0 or 1 copy at C1D1 were defined as singleton clones, while clones with 2 or more copies were defined as non-singleton clones. Clones expanded in unsorted samples were labelled as CD4+, CD8+ or unknown by matching protein sequences in sorted samples from the same patient. Wilcoxon tests on paired samples were used to test changes in diversity from C1D1 to C4D1. Here the immuneACCESS table is served through TCRdb, limited to in-frame sequences with V and J called. Missing clones are a known gap in these copies; in checked studies unresolved V genes cover under half, and the rest lacks a known reason. V, J and clone size derive from that table, while D and trimming were established from the DNA sequence. In this sample the table shows about 40,000 clones, 69% of which occur a single time. 13% to 15% of the sample belongs to the ten largest clones.

The study at large found these results: The study was restricted to a single clinical trial cohort, and the causes of repertoire differences, possibly disease activity or prior therapy, were left undefined. Among trial patients, those achieving complete response had baseline diversity similar to that of newly diagnosed patients, while diversity was significantly lower in partial responders and progressors. Baseline TCR diversity was reported as lower in newly diagnosed patients than in healthy donors, and lower still in relapsed/refractory patients. CD4+ but not CD8+ TCR diversity rose significantly by C4D1 (p=0.0027 vs p=0.16), most apparent in complete responders (p=0.02). Lower diversity was observed in patients in whom nivolumab was started less than 1 year after ASCT, and these patients were excluded from later analyses so that confounding by immune reconstitution would be avoided.

Source: peripheral blood mononuclear cells (PBMCs), taken before the second cycle of nivolumab. The sequence joins TRBV28 to TRBJ1-5; the best D guess is TRBD1, with 6 bases matching. The origin of this receptor is a human donor with classical Hodgkin lymphoma. The CDR3 protein sequence reads: CASSFGQGNNQPQHF. The DNA sequence is TGTGCCAGCAGTTTCGGGCAGGGGAACAATCAGCCCCAGCATTTT.